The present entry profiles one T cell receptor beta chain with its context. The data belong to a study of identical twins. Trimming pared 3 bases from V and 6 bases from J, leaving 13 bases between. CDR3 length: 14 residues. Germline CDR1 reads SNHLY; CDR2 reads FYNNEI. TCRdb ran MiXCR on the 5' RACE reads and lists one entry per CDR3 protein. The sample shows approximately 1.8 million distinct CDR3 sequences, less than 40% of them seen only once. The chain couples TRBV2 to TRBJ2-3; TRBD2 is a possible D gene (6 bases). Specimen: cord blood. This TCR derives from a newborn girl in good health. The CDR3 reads CASSDIRGTDTQYF. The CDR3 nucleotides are TGTGCCAGCAGTGATATTCGCGGGACCGATACGCAGTATTTT.